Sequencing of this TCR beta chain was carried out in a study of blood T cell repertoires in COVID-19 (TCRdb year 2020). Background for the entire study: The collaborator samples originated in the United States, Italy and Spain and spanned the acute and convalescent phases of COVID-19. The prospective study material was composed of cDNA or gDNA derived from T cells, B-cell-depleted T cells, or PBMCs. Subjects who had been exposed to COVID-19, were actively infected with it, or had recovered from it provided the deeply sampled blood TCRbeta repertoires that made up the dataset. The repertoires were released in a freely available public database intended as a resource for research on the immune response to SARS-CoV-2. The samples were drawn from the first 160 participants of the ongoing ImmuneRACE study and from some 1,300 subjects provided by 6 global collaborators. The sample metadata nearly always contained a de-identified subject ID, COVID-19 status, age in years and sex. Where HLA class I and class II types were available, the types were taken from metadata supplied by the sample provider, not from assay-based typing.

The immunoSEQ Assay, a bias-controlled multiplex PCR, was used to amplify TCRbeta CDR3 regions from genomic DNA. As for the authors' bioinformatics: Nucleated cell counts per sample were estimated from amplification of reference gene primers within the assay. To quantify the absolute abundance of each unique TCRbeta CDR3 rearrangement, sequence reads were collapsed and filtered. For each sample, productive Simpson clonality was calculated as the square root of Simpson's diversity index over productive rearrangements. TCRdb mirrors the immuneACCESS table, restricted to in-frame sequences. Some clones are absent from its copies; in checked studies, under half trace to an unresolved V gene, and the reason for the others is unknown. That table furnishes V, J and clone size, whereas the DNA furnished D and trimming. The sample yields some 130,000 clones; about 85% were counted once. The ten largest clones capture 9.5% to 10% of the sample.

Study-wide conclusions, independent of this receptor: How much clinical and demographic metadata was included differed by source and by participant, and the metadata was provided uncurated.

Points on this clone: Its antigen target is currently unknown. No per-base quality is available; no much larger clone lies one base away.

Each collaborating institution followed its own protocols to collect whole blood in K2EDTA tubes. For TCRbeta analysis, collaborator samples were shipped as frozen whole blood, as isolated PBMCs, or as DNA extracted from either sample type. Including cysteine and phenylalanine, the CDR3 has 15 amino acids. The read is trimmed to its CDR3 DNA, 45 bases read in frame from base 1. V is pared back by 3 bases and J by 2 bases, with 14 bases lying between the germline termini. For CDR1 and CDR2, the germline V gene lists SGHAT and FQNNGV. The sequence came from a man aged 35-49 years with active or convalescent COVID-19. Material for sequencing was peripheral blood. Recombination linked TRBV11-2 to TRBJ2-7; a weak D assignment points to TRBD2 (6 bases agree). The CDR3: CASSFQGGGTYEQYF. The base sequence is TGTGCCAGCAGCTTCCAGGGAGGTGGTACCTACGAGCAGTACTTC.